The T cell receptor (beta chain) under discussion was sequenced for a study of PD-1 blockade in mismatch repair-deficient tumors. V shed 2 bases and J shed 2 bases, with 19 bases lying between them. The CDR3 sequence is 17 residues long. Germline values: CDR1 SGHVS, CDR2 FQNEAQ. Produced via immunoSEQ multiplex PCR; TCRdb's table is partial and in-frame only. The table has more than 11,000 clones, approximately 80% seen once. Time point noted: approximately ten-day in vitro stimulation with candidate neoantigen peptide 4. Seven or eight ELISpot-reactive neoantigen peptides each drove an approximately ten-day in vitro stimulation. Comment on this clone: Antigen unknown.

This receptor was obtained from an adult with mismatch repair-deficient cancer. This rearrangement joins TRBV7-8 to TRBJ2-7, with D perhaps matching TRBD1 (7 bases). The specimen comprised cells cultured in vitro, sampled from a patient treated with pembrolizumab. The CDR3, as DNA: TGTGCCAGCAGCTTAAGCCCATTTACAGGGGAGGCCTACGAGCAGTACTTC. Residues: CASSLSPFTGEAYEQYF.